The rows below give T cell receptor beta chains drawn from one sample of a study of CD8+CD57+ T cells in acquired aplastic anemia. One entry per CDR3 protein, called by TCRdb with MiXCR from the reads. The sample includes around 190,000 distinct CDR3 sequences, around 63% of them seen just once. The source material was sorted CD4+, CD8+, or CD8+CD57+ T cells (not recorded which) from PBMCs. The source of these receptors is a human donor in good health. The CDR3 runs from the conserved cysteine through the conserved F or W. Fields, in order: D gene, V gene, clone size, J gene, CDR3 DNA, CDR3 protein. The D gene is left open where the match is weak. Where a row states a size, it is once, few, many or the class of an expanded clone; other rows omit it.

D: TRBD1; V: TRBV15; size: .; J: TRBJ2-7; DNA: TGTGCCACCAGCAGAGGGACAGGTTACTACGAGCAGTACTTC; CDR3: CATSRGTGYYEQYF
D: .; V: TRBV29-1; size: .; J: TRBJ2-2; DNA: TGCAGCGTTGAAGATCGAGGGAGGAACACCGGGGAGCTGTTTTTT; CDR3: CSVEDRGRNTGELFF
D: .; V: TRBV7-6; size: many; J: TRBJ2-7; DNA: TGTGCCAGCAGCGGTAGTGGGGGCGAGCAGTACTTC; CDR3: CASSGSGGEQYF
D: .; V: TRBV27; size: many; J: TRBJ1-2; DNA: TGTGCCAGCAGTTCCAATACCCAGTTCTATGGCTACACCTTC; CDR3: CASSSNTQFYGYTF
D: TRBD1; V: TRBV12-3/TRBV12-4; size: .; J: TRBJ1-1; DNA: TGTGCCAGCAGTTTATCAGGGGGAAGCACTGAAGCTTTCTTT; CDR3: CASSLSGGSTEAFF
D: TRBD1; V: TRBV5-1; size: .; J: TRBJ1-1; DNA: TGCGCCAGCAGCCCAGGGACAGGGAGGGGAAGCACTGAAGCTTTCTTT; CDR3: CASSPGTGRGSTEAFF
D: .; V: TRBV10-3; size: once; J: TRBJ1-3; DNA: TGTGCCATCAGTGAAAGGGCTGGAAACACCATATATTTT; CDR3: CAISERAGNTIYF
D: .; V: TRBV20-1; size: .; J: TRBJ2-7; DNA: TGCAGTGCTAGACCGGCAGGGAGACCCTACGAGCAGTACTTC; CDR3: CSARPAGRPYEQYF
D: TRBD2; V: TRBV7-7; size: many; J: TRBJ2-2; DNA: TGTGCTAGCAGTCCGGGACTAGCCGGCACCGGGGAGCTGTTTTTT; CDR3: CASSPGLAGTGELFF
D: .; V: TRBV27; size: few; J: TRBJ2-6; DNA: TGTGCCAGCAGTGGTCGACTCCCAGTAGGGGTCCTGACTTTC; CDR3: CASSGRLPVGVLTF
D: TRBD2; V: TRBV7-6; size: many; J: TRBJ2-7; DNA: TGTGCCAGCAGCACTAGCGGGGCCAGCTCCTACGAGCAGTACTTC; CDR3: CASSTSGASSYEQYF
D: .; V: TRBV5-1; size: .; J: TRBJ2-7; DNA: TGCGCCAGCAGCCAGGGAAGGAATGTAGACGAGCAGTACTTC; CDR3: CASSQGRNVDEQYF
D: .; V: TRBV20-1; size: few; J: TRBJ2-5; DNA: TGCAGTGCTAGTTACGGGATAGAGACCCAGTACTTC; CDR3: CSASYGIETQYF
D: TRBD1; V: TRBV5-1; size: .; J: TRBJ1-2; DNA: TGCGCCAGCAGTGAAACAGGGGGCATAGGCTACACCTTC; CDR3: CASSETGGIGYTF
D: .; V: TRBV27; size: .; J: TRBJ2-5; DNA: TGTGCCACCCCCCTCCTAACGGGGGGCGGGCAAGAGACCCAGTACTTC; CDR3: CATPLLTGGGQETQYF
D: .; V: TRBV7-2; size: .; J: TRBJ2-7; DNA: TGTGCCAGCAGCCCTACCACAGGTCCCTACGAGCAGTACTTC; CDR3: CASSPTTGPYEQYF
D: TRBD1; V: TRBV6-4; size: .; J: TRBJ2-3; DNA: TGTGCCACCGCCGCCGGGACAGGCAGCACAGATACGCAGTATTTT; CDR3: CATAAGTGSTDTQYF
D: .; V: TRBV19; size: .; J: TRBJ2-1; DNA: TGTGCCAGTACCCCAGGACCGGGGCGCCCCATGGATGAGCAGTTCTTC; CDR3: CASTPGPGRPMDEQFF
D: .; V: TRBV7-8; size: .; J: TRBJ1-2; DNA: TGTGCCAGCAGCAAAGAACACACGGCCGGGGGGGCAGCTGGCTACACCTTC; CDR3: CASSKEHTAGGAAGYTF
D: TRBD1; V: TRBV24-1; size: .; J: TRBJ2-3; DNA: TGTGCCACCAGTGATTTGCAGTGGACAGGCTCTAGCACAGATACGCAGTATTTT; CDR3: CATSDLQWTGSSTDTQYF
D: TRBD1; V: TRBV29-1; size: few; J: TRBJ2-7; DNA: TGCAGCGTTGCACCTACAGGGGCCCACGAGCAGTACTTC; CDR3: CSVAPTGAHEQYF
D: .; V: TRBV19; size: .; J: TRBJ1-2; DNA: TGTGCCTCCTCGAGGGGGGGGTTCTATGGCTACACCTTC; CDR3: CASSRGGFYGYTF
D: .; V: TRBV5-6; size: once; J: TRBJ2-7; DNA: TGTGCCAGCAGCGGCACTAGTCCCGAGCAGTACTTC; CDR3: CASSGTSPEQYF